Included here is one T cell receptor beta chain sequence, with context. This entry belongs to a study of blood T cell repertoires in COVID-19. The data were produced by immunoSEQ multiplex PCR, yet TCRdb's version contains in-frame clones alone and is incomplete. Of over 100,000 clones in the sample, 84% were seen once. Sequenced: peripheral blood. This clonotype was obtained from a man aged 35 to 55 with active or convalescent COVID-19.

This chain's CDR3 is CASSIGAGSSGNTIYF. For the CDR3, the DNA is TGTGCCAGTAGTATAGGGGCGGGCTCGTCTGGAAACACCATATATTTT. The rearrangement links TRBV19 to TRBJ1-3; unclear D gene. Trimming removed 1 base at V and 1 base at J, with 11 bases between. Germline lookup yields CDR1 LNHDA and CDR2 SQIVND (reference sequence). The CDR3 consists of 16 residues. Looking up the rest from reference TRBV19 and TRBJ1-3 gives the full variable domain: DGGITQSPKYLFRKEGQNVTLSCEQNLNHDAMYWYRQDPGQGLRLIYYSQIVNDFQKGDIAEGYSVSREKKESFPLTVTSAQKNPTAFYLCASSIGAGSSGNTIYFGEGSWLTVV.